This TCR beta chain was captured in a study of CD8 T cells in ankylosing spondylitis. Study-level results: In the blood and synovial fluid of reactive arthritis, some motif variants had been previously reported. Seemingly characteristic of ankylosing spondylitis blood was a TCR beta motif consisting of 7 or 8 highly homologous variants.

The CDR3 consists of 15 residues. CDR1 is LGHDT, CDR2 YNNKEL, per germline (reference sequence). With 1 base removed from V and 2 bases from J, the gap between germline ends came to 9 bases. TCRdb reanalysed the 5' RACE reads using MiXCR and keeps one entry per CDR3 protein. The sample lists about 340,000 distinct CDR3 sequences; approximately 8.2% were seen once. Comments on this clonotype: Its antigen is unknown.

The V call is TRBV3-1, the J call TRBJ1-5, with D uncertain. The TCR was taken from a male donor with ankylosing spondylitis. The sequencing sample was made of blood, either unsorted or a sorted T cell fraction (not recorded which). CDR3 DNA sequence: TGTGCCAGCAGCCAAGGACGGGCTGGCAATCAGCCCCAGCATTTT. Amino acid sequence: CASSQGRAGNQPQHF.